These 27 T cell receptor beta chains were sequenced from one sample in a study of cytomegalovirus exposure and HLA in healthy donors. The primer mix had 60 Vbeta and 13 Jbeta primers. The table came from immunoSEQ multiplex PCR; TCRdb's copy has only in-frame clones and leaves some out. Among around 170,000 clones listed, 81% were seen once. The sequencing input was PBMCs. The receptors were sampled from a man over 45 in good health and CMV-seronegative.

Here the CDR3 reads CASSPPSGYEQYF. CDR3 coding DNA: TGTGCCAGCTCCCCCCCTAGCGGGTACGAGCAGTACTTC. This chain links TRBV18 with TRBJ2-7, with 8 bases fitting TRBD2. The trim removed 6 bases at V and 4 bases at J, leaving 5 bases unmatched. This CDR3 has 13 residues. In germline, CDR1 is KGHSH, CDR2 LQKENI.

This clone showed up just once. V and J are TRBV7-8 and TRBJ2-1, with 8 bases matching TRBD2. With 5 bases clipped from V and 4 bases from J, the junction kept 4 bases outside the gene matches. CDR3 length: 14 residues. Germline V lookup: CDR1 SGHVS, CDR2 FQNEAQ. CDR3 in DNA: TGTGCCAGCAGCCCACTAGCGGAATACAATGAGCAGTTCTTC. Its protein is CASSPLAEYNEQFF. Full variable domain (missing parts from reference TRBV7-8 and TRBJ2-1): GAGVSQSPRYKVAKRGQDVALRCDPISGHVSLFWYQQALGQGPEFLTYFQNEAQLDKSGLPSDRFFAERPEGSVSTLKIQRTQQEDSAVYLCASSPLAEYNEQFFGPGTRLTVL.

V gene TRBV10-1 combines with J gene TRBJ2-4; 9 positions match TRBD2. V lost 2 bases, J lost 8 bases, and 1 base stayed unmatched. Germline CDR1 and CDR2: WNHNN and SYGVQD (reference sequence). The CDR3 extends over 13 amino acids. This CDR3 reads CASSEAGGYIQYF. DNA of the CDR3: TGCGCCAGCAGTGAGGCGGGGGGGTACATTCAGTACTTC.

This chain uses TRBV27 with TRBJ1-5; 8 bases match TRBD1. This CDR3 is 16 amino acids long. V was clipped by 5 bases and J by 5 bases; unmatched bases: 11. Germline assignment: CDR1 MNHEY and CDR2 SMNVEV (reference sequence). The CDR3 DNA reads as TGTGCCAGCAGTACTACCGCAGGGGGCAGGGATCAGCCCCAGCATTTT. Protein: CASSTTAGGRDQPQHF.

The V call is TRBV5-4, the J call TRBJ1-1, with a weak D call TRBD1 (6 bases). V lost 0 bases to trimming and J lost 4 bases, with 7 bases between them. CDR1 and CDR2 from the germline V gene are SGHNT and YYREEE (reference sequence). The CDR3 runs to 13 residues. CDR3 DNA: TGTGCCAGCAGCTTGGACAGGGTCACTGAAGCTTTCTTT. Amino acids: CASSLDRVTEAFF.

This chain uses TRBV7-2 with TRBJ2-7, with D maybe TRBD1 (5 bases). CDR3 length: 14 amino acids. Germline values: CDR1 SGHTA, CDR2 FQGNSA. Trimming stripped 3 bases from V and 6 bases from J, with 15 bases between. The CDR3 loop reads CASSFALRASEQYF. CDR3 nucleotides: TGTGCCAGCAGCTTCGCCCTCAGGGCCTCCGAGCAGTACTTC. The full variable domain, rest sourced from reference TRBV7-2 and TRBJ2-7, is GAGVSQSPSNKVTEKGKDVELRCDPISGHTALYWYRQSLGQGLEFLIYFQGNSAPDKSGLPSDRFSAERTGGSVSTLTIQRTQQEDSAVYLCASSFALRASEQYFGPGTRLTVT.

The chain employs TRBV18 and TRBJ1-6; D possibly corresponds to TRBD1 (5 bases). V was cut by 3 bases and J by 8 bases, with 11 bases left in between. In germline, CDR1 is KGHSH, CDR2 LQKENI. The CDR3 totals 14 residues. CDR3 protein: CASSPGEGYSPLHF. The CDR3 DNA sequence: TGTGCCAGCTCACCTGGGGAGGGGTATTCACCCCTCCACTTT. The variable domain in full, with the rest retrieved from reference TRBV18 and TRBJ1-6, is NAGVMQNPRHLVRRRGQEARLRCSPMKGHSHVYWYRQLPEEGLKFMVYLQKENIIDESGMPKERFSAEFPKEGPSILRIQQVVRGDSAAYFCASSPGEGYSPLHFGNGTRLTVT.

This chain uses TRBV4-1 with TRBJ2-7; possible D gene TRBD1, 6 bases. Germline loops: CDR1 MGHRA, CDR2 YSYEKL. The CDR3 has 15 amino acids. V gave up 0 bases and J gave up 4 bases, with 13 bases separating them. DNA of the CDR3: TGCGCCAGCAGCCAAGAAGGAACAGGGCTATACGAGCAGTACTTC. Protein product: CASSQEGTGLYEQYF.

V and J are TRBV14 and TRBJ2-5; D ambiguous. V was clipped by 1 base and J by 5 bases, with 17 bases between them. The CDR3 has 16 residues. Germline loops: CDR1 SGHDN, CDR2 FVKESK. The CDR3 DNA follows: TGTGCCAGCAGCCAAGGGCCCAGGCTTGCCACCGAGACCCAGTACTTC. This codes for CASSQGPRLATETQYF. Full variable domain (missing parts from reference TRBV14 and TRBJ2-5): EAGVTQFPSHSVIEKGQTVTLRCDPISGHDNLYWYRRVMGKEIKFLLHFVKESKQDESGMPNNRFLAERTGGTYSTLKVQPAELEDSGVYFCASSQGPRLATETQYFGPGTRLLVL.

This chain's CDR3 is CASSVGEQTQYF. In nucleotides, the CDR3 is TGTGCCAGCAGCGTCGGGGAACAGACCCAGTACTTC. This chain connects TRBV9 to TRBJ2-5, with D possibly being TRBD2 (5 bases). Looked up from germline, CDR1 is SGDLS and CDR2 is YYNGEE. Trimming stripped 2 bases from V and 6 bases from J, with 8 bases between. This CDR3 spans 12 amino acids.

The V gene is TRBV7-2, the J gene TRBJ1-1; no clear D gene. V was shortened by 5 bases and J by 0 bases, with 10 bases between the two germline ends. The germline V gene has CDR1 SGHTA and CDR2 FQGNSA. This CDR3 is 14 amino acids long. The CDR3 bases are TGTGCCAGCAGCCCCCTCCTTCTGAACACTGAAGCTTTCTTT. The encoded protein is CASSPLLLNTEAFF.

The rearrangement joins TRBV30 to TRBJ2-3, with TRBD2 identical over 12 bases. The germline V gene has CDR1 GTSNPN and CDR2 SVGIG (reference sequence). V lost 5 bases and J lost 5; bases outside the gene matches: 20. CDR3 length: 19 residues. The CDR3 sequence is CAWGPFLAGGPLEEDTQYF. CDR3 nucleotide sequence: TGTGCCTGGGGCCCCTTCCTAGCGGGGGGGCCCCTAGAGGAAGATACGCAGTATTTT.

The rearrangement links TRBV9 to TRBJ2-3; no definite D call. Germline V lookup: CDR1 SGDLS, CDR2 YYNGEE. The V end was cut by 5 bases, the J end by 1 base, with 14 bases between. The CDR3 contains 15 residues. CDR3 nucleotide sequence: TGTGCCAGCAGTGCAAGGCGGCTAGGCACAGATACGCAGTATTTT. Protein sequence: CASSARRLGTDTQYF.

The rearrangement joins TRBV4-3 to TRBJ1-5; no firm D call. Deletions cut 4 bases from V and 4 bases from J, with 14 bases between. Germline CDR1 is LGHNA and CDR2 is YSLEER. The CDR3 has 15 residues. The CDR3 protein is CASSLQLGQNQPQHF. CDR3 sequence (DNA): TGCGCCAGCAGCCTCCAACTAGGGCAGAATCAGCCCCAGCATTTT.

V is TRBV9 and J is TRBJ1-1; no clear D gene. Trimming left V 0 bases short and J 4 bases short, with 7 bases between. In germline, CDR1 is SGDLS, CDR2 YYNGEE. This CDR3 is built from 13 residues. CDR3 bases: TGTGCCAGCAGCGTAGCTACCGGCACTGAAGCTTTCTTT. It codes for CASSVATGTEAFF.

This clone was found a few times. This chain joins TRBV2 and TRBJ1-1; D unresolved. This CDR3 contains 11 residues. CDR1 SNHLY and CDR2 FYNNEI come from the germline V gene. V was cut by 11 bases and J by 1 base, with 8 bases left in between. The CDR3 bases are TGTGCCGGCCAACAGAACACTGAAGCTTTCTTT. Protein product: CAGQQNTEAFF.

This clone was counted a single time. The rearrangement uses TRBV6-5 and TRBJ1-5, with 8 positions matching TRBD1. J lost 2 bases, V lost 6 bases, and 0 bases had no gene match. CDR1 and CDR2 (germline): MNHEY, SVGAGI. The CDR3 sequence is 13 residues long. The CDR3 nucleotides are TGTGCCAGCAGACAGGGGGGCAATCAGCCCCAGCATTTT. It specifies CASRQGGNQPQHF.

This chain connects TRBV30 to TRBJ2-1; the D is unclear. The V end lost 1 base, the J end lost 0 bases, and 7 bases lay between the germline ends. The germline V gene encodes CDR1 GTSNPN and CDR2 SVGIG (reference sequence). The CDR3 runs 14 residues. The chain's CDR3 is CAWSALSSYNEQFF. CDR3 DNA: TGTGCCTGGAGTGCCTTGAGCTCCTACAATGAGCAGTTCTTC.

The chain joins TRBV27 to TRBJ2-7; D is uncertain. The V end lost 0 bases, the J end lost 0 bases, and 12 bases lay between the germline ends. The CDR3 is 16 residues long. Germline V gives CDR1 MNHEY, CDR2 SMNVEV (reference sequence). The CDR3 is CASSLSSVARSYEQYF. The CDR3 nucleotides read TGTGCCAGCAGTTTATCGAGCGTTGCTCGCTCCTACGAGCAGTACTTC.

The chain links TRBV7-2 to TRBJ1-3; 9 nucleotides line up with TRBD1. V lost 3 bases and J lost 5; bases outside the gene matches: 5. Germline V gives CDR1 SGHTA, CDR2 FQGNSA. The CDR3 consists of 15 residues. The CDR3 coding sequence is TGTGCCAGCAGCTTCCGGGACAGGGTTCGAAACACCATATATTTT. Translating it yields CASSFRDRVRNTIYF. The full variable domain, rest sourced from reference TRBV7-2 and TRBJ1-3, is GAGVSQSPSNKVTEKGKDVELRCDPISGHTALYWYRQSLGQGLEFLIYFQGNSAPDKSGLPSDRFSAERTGGSVSTLTIQRTQQEDSAVYLCASSFRDRVRNTIYFGEGSWLTVV.

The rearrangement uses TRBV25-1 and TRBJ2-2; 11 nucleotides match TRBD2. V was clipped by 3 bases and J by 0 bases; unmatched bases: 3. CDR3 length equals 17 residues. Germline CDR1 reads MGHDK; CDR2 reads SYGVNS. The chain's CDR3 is CASSELAGGSNTGELFF. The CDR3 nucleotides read TGTGCCAGCAGTGAGCTAGCGGGGGGTTCGAACACCGGGGAGCTGTTTTTT.

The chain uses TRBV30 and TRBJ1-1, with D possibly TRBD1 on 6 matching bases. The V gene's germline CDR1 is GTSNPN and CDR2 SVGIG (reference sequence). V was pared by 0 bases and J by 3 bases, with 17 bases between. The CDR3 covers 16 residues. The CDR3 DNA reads TGTGCCTGGAGTGTAAGGACCCCGGGGGGCTACACTGAAGCTTTCTTT. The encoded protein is CAWSVRTPGGYTEAFF.

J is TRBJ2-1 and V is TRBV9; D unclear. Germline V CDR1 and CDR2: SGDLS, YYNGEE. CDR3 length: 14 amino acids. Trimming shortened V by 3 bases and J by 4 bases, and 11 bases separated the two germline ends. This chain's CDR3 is CASSADSYYNEQFF. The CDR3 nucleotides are TGTGCCAGCAGCGCTGATTCCTATTACAATGAGCAGTTCTTC.

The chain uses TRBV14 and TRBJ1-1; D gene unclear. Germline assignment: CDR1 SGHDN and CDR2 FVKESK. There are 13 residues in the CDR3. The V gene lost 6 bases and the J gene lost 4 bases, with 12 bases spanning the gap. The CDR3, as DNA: TGTGCCAGCAGTGAGGGAAGGAGCACTGAAGCTTTCTTT. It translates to CASSEGRSTEAFF.

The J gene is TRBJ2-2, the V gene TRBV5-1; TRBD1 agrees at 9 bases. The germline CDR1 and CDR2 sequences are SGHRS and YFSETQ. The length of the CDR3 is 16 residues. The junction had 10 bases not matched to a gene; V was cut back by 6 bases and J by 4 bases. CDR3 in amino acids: CASINRDRAPTGELFF. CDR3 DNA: TGCGCCAGCATCAACCGGGACAGGGCTCCCACCGGGGAGCTGTTTTTT.

CDR3 sequence (DNA): TGTGCCAGCAGCTTGGCCGGAGGGGACCACACTGAAGCTTTCTTT. This sequence encodes CASSLAGGDHTEAFF. This chain joins TRBV5-5 and TRBJ1-1, with D perhaps matching TRBD1 (5 bases). CDR1 is SGHKS and CDR2 is YYEKEE in the germline V gene (reference sequence). CDR3 length equals 15 residues. Deletions cut 0 bases from V and 3 bases from J, with 12 bases between.

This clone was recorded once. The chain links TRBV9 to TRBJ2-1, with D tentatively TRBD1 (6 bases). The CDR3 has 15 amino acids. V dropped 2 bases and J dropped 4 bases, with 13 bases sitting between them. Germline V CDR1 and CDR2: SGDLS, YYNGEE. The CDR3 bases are TGTGCCAGCAGCGTGGCGAGGGGGTTATACAATGAGCAGTTCTTC. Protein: CASSVARGLYNEQFF.